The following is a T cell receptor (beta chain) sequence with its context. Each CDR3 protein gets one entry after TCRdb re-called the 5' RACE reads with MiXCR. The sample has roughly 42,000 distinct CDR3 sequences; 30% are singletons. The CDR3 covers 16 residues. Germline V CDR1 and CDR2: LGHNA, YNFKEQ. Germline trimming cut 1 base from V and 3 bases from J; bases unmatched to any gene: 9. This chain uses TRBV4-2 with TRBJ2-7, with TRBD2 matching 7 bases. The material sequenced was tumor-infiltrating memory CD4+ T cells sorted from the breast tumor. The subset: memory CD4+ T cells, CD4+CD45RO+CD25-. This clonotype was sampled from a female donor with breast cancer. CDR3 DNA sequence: TGTGCCAGCAGCCAAGTGGCTAGCGGTCTACTCTACGAGCAGTACTTC. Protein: CASSQVASGLLYEQYF.